Listed below are T cell receptor beta chains from one sample, sequenced in a study of blood T cell repertoires in COVID-19. Some clones are missing from TCRdb's copy, which holds only in-frame ones; the method was immunoSEQ multiplex PCR. The sample lists tens of thousands of clones; 85% to 90% were seen once. Material for sequencing was peripheral blood. The receptors shown here come from a woman aged 60 to 75 with acute or convalescent COVID-19. CDR3s include the opening cysteine and the closing phenylalanine or tryptophan. The D gene is left open where the match is weak.

>TRBJ2-2|.|TRBV7-9
TGTGCCAGCAGACCTCAGGGGACAAACACCGGGGAGCTGTTTTTT
CASRPQGTNTGELFF
>TRBJ1-5|TRBD1|TRBV19
TGTGCCAGTAGTACCCAGGACAGGGGAAGGTCGGCCCAGCATTTT
CASSTQDRGRSAQHF
>TRBJ1-2|.|TRBV4-2
TGTGCCAGCAGCCAAGCTGTCACTGAGAACTATGGCTACACCTTC
CASSQAVTENYGYTF
>TRBJ1-6|.|TRBV28
TGTGCCAGCAGTTCCCCCCCCCTATATAATTCACCCCTCCACTTT
CASSSPPLYNSPLHF
>TRBJ2-2|.|TRBV5-1
TGCGCCAGCAGCGTGGACAGCACTACCGGGGAGCTGTTTTTT
CASSVDSTTGELFF
>TRBJ2-5|.|TRBV5-1
TGCGCCAGCAGCTTGGGACAGAATGAGGAGACCCAGTACTTC
CASSLGQNEETQYF
>TRBJ1-3|.|TRBV5-1
TGCGCCAGCAGCGGGATCGGGGGAGTGGAACCTGGAAACACCATATATTTT
CASSGIGGVEPGNTIYF
>TRBJ1-5|.|TRBV27
TGTGCCAGCAGTTTTTATGGAGGGCCCCAGCATTTT
CASSFYGGPQHF
>TRBJ2-2|TRBD1|TRBV5-4
TGTGCCAGCACCCGGGGGGGGACAGGGGCGAACACCGGGGAGCTGTTTTTT
CASTRGGTGANTGELFF
>TRBJ1-1|.|TRBV5-1
TGCGCCAGCAGTTTAGGGGGTTCTGCTGAAGCTTTCTTT
CASSLGGSAEAFF
>TRBJ2-5|TRBD2|TRBV5-6
TGTGCCAGCAGCCCCTTGGGAGGGGCTAACCAAGAGACCCAGTACTTC
CASSPLGGANQETQYF
>TRBJ1-2|.|TRBV6-5
TGTGCCAGCAGGCAGGCTAACTATGGCTACACCTTC
CASRQANYGYTF
>TRBJ1-5|TRBD1|TRBV18
TGTGCCAGCTCGGCCGGGACAGGGAATCAGCCCCAGCATTTT
CASSAGTGNQPQHF
>TRBJ1-2|TRBD1|TRBV6-5
TGTGCTAGCAGTTACGGGGACAGGGGTGGCGGCTACACCTTC
CASSYGDRGGGYTF
>TRBJ1-3|TRBD1|TRBV9
TGTGCCAGCAGCTCAACGACAGGGCCCCCGCACACCATATATTTT
CASSSTTGPPHTIYF
>TRBJ2-1|.|TRBV2
TGTGCCAGCAGTGATTGGCGGGGAGGCAATGAGCAGTTCTTC
CASSDWRGGNEQFF
>TRBJ1-5|TRBD1|TRBV18
TGTGCCAGCTCATCCACCGGGACAGGGGGCCTTCAGCCCCAGCATTTT
CASSSTGTGGLQPQHF
>TRBJ1-2|.|TRBV19
TGTGCCATCCTCATCGGAGGCTATGGCTACACCTTC
CAILIGGYGYTF